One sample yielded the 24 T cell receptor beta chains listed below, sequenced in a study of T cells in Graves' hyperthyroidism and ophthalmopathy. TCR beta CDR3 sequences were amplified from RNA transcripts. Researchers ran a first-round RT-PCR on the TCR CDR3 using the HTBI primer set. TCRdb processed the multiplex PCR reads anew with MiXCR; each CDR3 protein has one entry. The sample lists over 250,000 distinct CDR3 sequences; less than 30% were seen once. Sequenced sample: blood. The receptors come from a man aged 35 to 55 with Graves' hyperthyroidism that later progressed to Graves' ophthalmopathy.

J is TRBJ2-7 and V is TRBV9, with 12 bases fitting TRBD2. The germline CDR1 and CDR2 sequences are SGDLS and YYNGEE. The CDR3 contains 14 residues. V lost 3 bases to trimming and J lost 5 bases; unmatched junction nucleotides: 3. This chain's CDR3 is CASSAASGRDEQYF. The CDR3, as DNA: TGTGCCAGCAGCGCAGCTAGCGGGAGGGACGAGCAGTACTTC.

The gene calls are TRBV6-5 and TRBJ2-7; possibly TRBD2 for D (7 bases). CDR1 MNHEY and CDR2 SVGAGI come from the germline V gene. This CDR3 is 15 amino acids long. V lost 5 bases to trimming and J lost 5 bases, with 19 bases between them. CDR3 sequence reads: CASSLQGGWDDEQYF. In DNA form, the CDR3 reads TGTGCCAGCAGTCTACAGGGAGGGTGGGACGACGAGCAGTACTTC.

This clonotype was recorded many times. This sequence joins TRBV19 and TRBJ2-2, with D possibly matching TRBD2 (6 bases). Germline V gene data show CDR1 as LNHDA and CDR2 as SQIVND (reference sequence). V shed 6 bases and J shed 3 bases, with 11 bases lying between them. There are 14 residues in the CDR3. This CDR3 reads CASRWEDYTGELFF. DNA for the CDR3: TGTGCCAGTAGGTGGGAGGACTACACCGGGGAGCTGTTTTTT.

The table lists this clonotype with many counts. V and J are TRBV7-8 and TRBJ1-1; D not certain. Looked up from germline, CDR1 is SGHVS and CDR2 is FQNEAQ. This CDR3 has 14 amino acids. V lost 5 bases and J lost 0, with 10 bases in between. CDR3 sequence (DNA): TGTGCCAGCAGCCCACGTCCCATGAACACTGAAGCTTTCTTT. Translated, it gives CASSPRPMNTEAFF.

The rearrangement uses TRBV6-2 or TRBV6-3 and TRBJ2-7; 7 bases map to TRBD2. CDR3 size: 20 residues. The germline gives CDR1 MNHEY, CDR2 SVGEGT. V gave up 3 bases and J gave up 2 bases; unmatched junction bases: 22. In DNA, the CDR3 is TGTGCCAGCAGTTATCAAATCTCTATGCGCAATTACCGGGAGGCCTACGAGCAGTACTTC. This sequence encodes CASSYQISMRNYREAYEQYF.

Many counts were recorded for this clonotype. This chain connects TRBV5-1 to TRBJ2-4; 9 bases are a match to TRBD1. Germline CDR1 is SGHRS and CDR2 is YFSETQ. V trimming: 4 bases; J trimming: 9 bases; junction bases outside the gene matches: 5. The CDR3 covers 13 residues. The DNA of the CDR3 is TGCGCCAGCAGCAGACAGACAGGGGGCATTCAGTACTTC. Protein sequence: CASSRQTGGIQYF.

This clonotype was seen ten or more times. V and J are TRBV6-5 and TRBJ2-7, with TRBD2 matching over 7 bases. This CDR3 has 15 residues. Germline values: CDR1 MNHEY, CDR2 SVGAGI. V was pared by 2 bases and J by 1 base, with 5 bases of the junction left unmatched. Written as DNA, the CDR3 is TGTGCCAGCAGTTACGGCGCGGGGGAATCCTACGAGCAGTACTTC. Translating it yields CASSYGAGESYEQYF.

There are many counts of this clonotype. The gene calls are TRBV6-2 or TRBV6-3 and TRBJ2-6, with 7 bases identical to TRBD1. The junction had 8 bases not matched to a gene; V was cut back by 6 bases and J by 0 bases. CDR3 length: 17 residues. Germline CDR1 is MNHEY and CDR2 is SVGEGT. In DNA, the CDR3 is TGTGCCAGCAGAGGGACAGCTAGTCGCTCTGGGGCCAACGTCCTGACTTTC. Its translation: CASRGTASRSGANVLTF.

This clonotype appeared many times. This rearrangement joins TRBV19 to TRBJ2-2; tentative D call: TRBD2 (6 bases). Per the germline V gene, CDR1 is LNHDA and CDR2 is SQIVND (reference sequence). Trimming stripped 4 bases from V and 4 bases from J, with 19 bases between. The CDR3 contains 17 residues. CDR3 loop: CASSSQLFTGATGELFF. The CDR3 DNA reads TGTGCCAGTAGTAGCCAATTGTTTACGGGAGCCACCGGGGAGCTGTTTTTT.

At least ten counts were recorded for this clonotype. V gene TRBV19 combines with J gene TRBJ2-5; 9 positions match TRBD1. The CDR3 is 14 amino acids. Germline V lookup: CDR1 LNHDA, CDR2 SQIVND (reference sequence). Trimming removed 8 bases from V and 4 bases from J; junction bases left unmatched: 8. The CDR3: CASGTGTGLETQYF. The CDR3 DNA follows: TGTGCCAGTGGGACCGGGACAGGGCTAGAGACCCAGTACTTC.

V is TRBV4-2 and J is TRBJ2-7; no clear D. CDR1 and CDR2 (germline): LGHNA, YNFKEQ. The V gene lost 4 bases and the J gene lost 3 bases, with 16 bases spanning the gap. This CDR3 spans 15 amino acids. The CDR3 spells CASSPSLGLHYEQYF. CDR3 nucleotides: TGTGCCAGCAGCCCCTCCTTAGGGCTTCACTACGAGCAGTACTTC.

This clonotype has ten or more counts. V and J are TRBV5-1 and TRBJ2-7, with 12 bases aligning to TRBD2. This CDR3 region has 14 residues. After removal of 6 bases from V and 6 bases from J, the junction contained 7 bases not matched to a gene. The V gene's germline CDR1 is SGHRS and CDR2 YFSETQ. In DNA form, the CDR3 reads TGCGCCAGCACCGTACTAGCGGGAGGCGGCGAGCAGTACTTC. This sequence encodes CASTVLAGGGEQYF.

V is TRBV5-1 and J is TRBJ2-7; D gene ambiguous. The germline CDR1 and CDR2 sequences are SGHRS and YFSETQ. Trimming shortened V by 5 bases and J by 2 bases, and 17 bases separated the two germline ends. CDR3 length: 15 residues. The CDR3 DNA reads TGCGCCAGCAGTTCTCACACCCGAGACCCCTACGAGCAGTACTTC. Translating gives CASSSHTRDPYEQYF.

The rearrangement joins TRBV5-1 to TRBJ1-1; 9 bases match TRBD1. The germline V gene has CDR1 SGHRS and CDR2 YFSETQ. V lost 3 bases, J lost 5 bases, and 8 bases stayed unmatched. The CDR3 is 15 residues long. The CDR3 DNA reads TGCGCCAGCAGCTGGACCGGGACAGGGATAACTGAAGCTTTCTTT. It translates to CASSWTGTGITEAFF.

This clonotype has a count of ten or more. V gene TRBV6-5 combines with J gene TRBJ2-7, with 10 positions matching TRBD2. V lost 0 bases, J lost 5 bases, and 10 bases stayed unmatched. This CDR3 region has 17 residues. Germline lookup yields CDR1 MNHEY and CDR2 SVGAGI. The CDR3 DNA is TGTGCCAGCAGTTACTCGAGTGCAGCGGGAGGGTTTAACGAGCAGTACTTC. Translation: CASSYSSAAGGFNEQYF.

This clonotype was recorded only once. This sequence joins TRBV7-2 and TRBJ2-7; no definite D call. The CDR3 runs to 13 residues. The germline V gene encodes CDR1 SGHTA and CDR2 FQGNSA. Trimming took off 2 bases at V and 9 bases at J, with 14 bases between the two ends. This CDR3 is CASSLMFVGRQYF. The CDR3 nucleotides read TGTGCCAGCAGCTTAATGTTCGTAGGACGGCAGTACTTC.

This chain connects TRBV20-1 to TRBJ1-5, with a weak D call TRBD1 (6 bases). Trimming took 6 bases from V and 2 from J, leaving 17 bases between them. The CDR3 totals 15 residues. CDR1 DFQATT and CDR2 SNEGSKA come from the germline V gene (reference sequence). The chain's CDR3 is CSAPPSRGGNQPQHF. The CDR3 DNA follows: TGCAGTGCGCCACCGAGCAGGGGTGGCAATCAGCCCCAGCATTTT.

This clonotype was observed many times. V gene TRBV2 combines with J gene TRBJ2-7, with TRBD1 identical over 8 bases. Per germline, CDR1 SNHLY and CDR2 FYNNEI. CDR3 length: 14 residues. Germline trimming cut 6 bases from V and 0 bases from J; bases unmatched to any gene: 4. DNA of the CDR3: TGTGCCAGCAGGGGACAGGCCAACTCCTACGAGCAGTACTTC. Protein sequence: CASRGQANSYEQYF.

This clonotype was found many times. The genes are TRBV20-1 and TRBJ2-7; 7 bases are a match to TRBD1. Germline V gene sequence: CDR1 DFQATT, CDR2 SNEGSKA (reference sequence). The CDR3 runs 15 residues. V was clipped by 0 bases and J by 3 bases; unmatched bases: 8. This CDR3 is CSARDVETGIYEQYF. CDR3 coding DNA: TGCAGTGCTAGAGATGTTGAGACAGGGATCTACGAGCAGTACTTC.

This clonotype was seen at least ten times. This chain's CDR3 is CASREVADTGELFF. Here the CDR3 DNA reads TGTGCCAGCAGAGAGGTAGCGGACACCGGGGAGCTGTTTTTT. The chain couples TRBV6-1 to TRBJ2-2, with D perhaps matching TRBD2 (6 bases). Germline CDR1 MNHNS, CDR2 SASEGT. The CDR3 has 14 residues. Trimming left V 6 bases short and J 3 bases short, with 11 bases between.

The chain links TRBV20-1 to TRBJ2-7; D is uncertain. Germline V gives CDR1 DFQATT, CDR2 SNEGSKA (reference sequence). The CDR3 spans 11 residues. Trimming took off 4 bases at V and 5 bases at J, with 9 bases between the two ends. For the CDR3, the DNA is TGCAGTGCTACCCCCCTAGACGAGCAGTACTTC. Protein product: CSATPLDEQYF.

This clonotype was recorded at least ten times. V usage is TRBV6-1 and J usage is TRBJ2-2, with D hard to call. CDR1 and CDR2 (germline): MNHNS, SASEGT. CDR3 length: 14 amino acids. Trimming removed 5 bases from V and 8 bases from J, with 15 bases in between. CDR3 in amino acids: CASSPTLISGELFF. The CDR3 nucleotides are TGTGCCAGCAGTCCAACCCTGATCAGTGGGGAGCTGTTTTTT.

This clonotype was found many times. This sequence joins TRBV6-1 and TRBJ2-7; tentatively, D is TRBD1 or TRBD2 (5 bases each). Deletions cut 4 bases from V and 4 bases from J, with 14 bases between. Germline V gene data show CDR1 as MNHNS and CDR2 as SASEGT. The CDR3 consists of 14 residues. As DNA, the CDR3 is TGTGCCAGCAGTGGATCCCGGGACCCATACGAGCAGTACTTC. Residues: CASSGSRDPYEQYF.

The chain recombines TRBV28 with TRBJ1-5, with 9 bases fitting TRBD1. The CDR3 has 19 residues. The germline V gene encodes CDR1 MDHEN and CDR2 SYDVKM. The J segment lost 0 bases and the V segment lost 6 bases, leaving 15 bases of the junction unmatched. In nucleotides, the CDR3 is TGTGCCAGCAGCTCCACCGGGACAGGGTTTGCCCTTAGCAATCAGCCCCAGCATTTT. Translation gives CASSSTGTGFALSNQPQHF.